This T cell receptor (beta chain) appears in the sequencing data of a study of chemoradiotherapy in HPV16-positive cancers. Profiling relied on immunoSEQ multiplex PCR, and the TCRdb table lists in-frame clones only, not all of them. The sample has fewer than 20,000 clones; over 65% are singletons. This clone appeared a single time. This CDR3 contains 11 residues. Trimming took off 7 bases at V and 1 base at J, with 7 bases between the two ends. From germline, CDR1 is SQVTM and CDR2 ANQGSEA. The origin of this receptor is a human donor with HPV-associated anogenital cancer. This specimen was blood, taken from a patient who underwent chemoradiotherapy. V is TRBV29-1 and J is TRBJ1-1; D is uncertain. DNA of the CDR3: TGCAGCGGTAAAGAGAACACTGAAGCTTTCTTT. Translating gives CSGKENTEAFF.